This T cell receptor (beta chain) came from a study of T-cell memory formation after mild COVID-19. MiXCR was run by TCRdb on the 5' RACE reads, yielding one entry per CDR3 protein. The sample carries 400,000 to 500,000 distinct CDR3 sequences, 24% recorded once. The CDR3 is made up of 17 amino acids. From germline, CDR1 is SGHVS and CDR2 FQNEAQ. Trimming took 0 bases from V and 0 from J, leaving 12 bases between them. The gene calls are TRBV7-8 and TRBJ2-4, with D possibly matching TRBD2 (5 bases). The sequence came from an adult woman who had mild COVID-19 (a few samples of this study predate the infection). Cell type and time point are not known. Sequenced material: PBMCs or a T cell subset sorted from them (not recorded which). The CDR3 region is CASSLAMGALAKNIQYF. The CDR3 region has the DNA TGTGCCAGCAGCTTAGCAATGGGAGCCCTAGCCAAAAACATTCAGTACTTC. Together with reference TRBV7-8 and TRBJ2-4, the CDR3 gives the full variable domain: GAGVSQSPRYKVAKRGQDVALRCDPISGHVSLFWYQQALGQGPEFLTYFQNEAQLDKSGLPSDRFFAERPEGSVSTLKIQRTQQEDSAVYLCASSLAMGALAKNIQYFGAGTRLSVL.